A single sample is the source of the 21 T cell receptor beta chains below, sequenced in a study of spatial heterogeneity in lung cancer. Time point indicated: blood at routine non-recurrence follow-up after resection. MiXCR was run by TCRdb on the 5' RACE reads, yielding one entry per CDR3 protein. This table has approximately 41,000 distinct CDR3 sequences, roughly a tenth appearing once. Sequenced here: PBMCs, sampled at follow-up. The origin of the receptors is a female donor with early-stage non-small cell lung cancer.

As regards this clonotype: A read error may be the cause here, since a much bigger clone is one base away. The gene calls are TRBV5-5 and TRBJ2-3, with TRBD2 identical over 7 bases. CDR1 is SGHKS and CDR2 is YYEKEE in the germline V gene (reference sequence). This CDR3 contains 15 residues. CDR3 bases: TGTGCCAGCAGAGCGGGCCCAGGGAGGGCAGATAAGCAGTATTTT. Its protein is CASRAGPGRADKQYF.

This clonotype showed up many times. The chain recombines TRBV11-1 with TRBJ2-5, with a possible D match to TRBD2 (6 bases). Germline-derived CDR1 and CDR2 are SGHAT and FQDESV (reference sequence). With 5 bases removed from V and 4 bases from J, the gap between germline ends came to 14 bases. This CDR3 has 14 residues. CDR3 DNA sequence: TGTGCCAGCAGCAAGGGACTGTCGGGAGAGACCCAGTACTTC. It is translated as CASSKGLSGETQYF.

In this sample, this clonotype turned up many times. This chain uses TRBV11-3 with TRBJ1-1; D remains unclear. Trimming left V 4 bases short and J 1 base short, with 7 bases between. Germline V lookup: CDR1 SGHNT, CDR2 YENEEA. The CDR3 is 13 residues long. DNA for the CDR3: TGTGCCAGCAGCTATACACAGAACACTGAAGCTTTCTTT. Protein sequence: CASSYTQNTEAFF.

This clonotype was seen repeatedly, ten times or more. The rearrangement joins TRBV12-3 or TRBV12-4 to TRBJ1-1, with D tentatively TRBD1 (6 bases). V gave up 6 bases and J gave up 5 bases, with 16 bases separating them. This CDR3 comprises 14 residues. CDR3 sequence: CASSWGGPRTEAFF. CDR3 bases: TGTGCCAGCAGCTGGGGGGGCCCAAGGACTGAAGCTTTCTTT.

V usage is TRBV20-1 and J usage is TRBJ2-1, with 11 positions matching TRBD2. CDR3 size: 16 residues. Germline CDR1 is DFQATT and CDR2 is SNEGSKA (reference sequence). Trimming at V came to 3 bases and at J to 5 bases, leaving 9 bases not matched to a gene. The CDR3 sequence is CSASLFSGGANNEQFF. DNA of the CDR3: TGCAGTGCTAGCCTATTTAGCGGGGGGGCCAACAATGAGCAGTTCTTC.

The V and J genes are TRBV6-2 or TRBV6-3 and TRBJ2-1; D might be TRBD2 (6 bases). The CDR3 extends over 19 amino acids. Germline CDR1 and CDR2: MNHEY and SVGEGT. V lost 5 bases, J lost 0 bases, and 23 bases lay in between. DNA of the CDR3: TGTGCCAGCAGTCTCGGAGGGCCAAATGGCGGGGACTCCTACAATGAGCAGTTCTTC. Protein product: CASSLGGPNGGDSYNEQFF.

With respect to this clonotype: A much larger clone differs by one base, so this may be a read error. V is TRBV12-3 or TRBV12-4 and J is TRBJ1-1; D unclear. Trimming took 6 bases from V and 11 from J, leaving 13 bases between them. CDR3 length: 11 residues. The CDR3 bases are TGTGCCAGCAGGGCAACCTCCGAGGCTTTCTTT. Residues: CASRATSEAFF.

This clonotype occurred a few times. The DNA for the CDR3 is TGTGCCAGCAGCTCCTTGGCGGGGAGGAACACCGGGGAGCTGTTTTTT. Its translation is CASSSLAGRNTGELFF. The chain is built from TRBV11-2 and TRBJ2-2, with a possible D match to TRBD2 (6 bases). The CDR3 has 16 amino acids. The germline CDR1 and CDR2 sequences are SGHAT and FQNNGV. Trimming cost V 4 bases and J 1 base, with 13 bases left between them.

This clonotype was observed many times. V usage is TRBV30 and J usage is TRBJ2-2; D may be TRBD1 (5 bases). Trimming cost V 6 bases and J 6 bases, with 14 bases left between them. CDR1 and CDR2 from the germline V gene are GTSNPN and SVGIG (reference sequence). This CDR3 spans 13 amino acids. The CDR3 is CACMTEDPGELFF. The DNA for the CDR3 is TGTGCCTGCATGACAGAGGATCCCGGGGAGCTGTTTTTT. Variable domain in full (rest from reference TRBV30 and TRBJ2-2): SQTIHQWPATLVQPVGSPLSLECTVEGTSNPNLYWYRQAAGRGLQLLFYSVGIGQISSEVPQNLSASRPQDRQFILSSKKLLLSDSGFYLCACMTEDPGELFFGEGSRLTVL.

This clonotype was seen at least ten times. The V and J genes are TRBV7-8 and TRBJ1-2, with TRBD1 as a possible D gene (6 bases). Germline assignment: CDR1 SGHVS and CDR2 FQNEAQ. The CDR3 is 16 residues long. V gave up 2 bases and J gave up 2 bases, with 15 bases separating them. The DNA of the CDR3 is TGTGCCAGCAGCTTACACCCCCAAGGACAGAACTATGGCTACACCTTC. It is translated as CASSLHPQGQNYGYTF.

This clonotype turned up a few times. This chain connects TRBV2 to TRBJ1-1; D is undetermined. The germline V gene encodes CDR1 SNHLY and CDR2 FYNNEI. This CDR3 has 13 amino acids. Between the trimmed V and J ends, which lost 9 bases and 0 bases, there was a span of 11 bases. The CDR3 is CASGEGLNTEAFF. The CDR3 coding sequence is TGTGCCAGTGGGGAGGGCTTGAACACTGAAGCTTTCTTT.

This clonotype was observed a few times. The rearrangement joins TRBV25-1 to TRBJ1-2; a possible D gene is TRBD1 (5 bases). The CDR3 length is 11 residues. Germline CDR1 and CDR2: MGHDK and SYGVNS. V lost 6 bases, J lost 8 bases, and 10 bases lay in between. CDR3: CASRAGLGYTF. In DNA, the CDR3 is TGTGCCAGCAGGGCAGGGCTGGGCTACACCTTC.

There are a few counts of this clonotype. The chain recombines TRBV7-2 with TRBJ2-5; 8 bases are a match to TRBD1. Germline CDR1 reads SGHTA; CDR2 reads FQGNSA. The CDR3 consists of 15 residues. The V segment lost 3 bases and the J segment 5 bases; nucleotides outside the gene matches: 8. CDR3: CASSFQGAGRETQYF. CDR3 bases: TGTGCCAGCAGCTTCCAGGGGGCGGGGAGGGAGACCCAGTACTTC.

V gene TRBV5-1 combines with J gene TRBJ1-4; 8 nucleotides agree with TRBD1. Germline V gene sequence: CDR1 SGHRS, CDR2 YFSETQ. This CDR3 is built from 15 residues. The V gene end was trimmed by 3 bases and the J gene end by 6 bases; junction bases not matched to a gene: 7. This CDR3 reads CASSWLGQEDEKLFF. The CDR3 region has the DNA TGCGCCAGCAGCTGGCTGGGACAGGAGGATGAAAAACTGTTTTTT.

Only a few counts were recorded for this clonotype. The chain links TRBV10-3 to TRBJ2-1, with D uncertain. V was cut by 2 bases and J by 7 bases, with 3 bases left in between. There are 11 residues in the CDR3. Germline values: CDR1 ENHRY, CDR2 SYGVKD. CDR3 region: CAISEVNEQFF. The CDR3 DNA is TGTGCCATCAGTGAGGTTAATGAGCAGTTCTTC.

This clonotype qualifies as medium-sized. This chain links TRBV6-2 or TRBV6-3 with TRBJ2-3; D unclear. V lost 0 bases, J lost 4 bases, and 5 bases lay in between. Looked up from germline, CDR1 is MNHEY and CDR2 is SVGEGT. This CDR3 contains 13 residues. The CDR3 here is CASSYSAADTQYF. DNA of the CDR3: TGTGCCAGCAGTTACTCGGCGGCAGATACGCAGTATTTT.

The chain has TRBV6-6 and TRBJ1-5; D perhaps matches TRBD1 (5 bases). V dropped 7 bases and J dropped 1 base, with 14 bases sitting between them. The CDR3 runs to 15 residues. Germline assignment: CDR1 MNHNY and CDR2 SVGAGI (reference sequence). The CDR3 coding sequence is TGTGCCAGCAAGGTCGACGGGACCAGCAATCAGCCCCAGCATTTT. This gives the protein CASKVDGTSNQPQHF.

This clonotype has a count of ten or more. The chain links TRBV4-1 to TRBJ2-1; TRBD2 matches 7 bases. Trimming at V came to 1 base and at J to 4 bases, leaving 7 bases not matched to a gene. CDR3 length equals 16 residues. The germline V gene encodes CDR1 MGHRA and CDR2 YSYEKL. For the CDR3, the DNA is TGCGCCAGCAGCCAAGTTCGCCTAGCGGTTTACAATGAGCAGTTCTTC. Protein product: CASSQVRLAVYNEQFF.

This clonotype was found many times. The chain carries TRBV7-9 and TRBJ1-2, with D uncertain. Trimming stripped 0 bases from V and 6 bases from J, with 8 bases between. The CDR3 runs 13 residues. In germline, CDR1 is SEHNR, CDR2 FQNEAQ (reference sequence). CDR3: CASSLAGGDGYTF. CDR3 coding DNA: TGTGCCAGCAGCTTAGCTGGCGGAGATGGCTACACCTTC.

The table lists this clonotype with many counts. CDR3 coding DNA: TGTGCCAGCAGCCTCCGGGGCTCAAATTCACCCCTCCACTTT. It encodes CASSLRGSNSPLHF. The V and J genes are TRBV12-3 or TRBV12-4 and TRBJ1-6; D perhaps matches TRBD1 (5 bases). The germline V and J ends were trimmed by 6 bases and 7 bases, with 13 bases remaining between them. There are 14 residues in the CDR3.

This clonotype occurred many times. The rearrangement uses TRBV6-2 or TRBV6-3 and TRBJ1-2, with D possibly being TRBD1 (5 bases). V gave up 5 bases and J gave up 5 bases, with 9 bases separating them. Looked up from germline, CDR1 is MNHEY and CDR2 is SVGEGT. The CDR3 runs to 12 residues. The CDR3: CASSDRQYGYTF. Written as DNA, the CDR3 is TGTGCCAGCAGTGACCGACAGTATGGCTACACCTTC.